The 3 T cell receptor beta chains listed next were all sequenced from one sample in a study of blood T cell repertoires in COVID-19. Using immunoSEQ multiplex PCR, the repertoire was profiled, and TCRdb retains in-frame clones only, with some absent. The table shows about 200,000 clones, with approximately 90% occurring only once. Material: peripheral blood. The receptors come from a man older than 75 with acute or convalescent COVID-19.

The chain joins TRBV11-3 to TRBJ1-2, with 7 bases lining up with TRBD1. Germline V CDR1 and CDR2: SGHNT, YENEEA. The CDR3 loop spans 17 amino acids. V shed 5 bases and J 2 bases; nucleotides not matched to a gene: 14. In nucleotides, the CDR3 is TGTGCCAGCAGCCAATTTTCAGGTCGGGACAGCAACTATGGCTACACCTTC. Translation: CASSQFSGRDSNYGYTF.

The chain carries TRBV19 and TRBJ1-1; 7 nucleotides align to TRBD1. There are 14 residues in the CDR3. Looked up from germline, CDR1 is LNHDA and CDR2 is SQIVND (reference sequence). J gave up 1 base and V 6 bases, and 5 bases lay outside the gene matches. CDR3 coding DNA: TGTGCCAGTAGCGCCAGGGGGGAGAACACTGAAGCTTTCTTT. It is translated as CASSARGENTEAFF.

CDR3 in amino acids: CASSSAQGSEYF. The DNA of the CDR3 is TGTGCCAGCAGTTCCGCACAGGGATCCGAGTACTTC. The rearrangement links TRBV27 to TRBJ2-7; D is perhaps TRBD1 (6 bases). The germline V and J ends were trimmed by 4 bases and 11 bases, with 15 bases remaining between them. The CDR3 loop spans 12 amino acids. Germline values: CDR1 MNHEY, CDR2 SMNVEV (reference sequence).